This entry lists 32 T cell receptor beta chains sequenced from one sample in a study of T cell changes during pregnancy in multiple sclerosis. The table came from immunoSEQ multiplex PCR; TCRdb's copy has only in-frame clones and leaves some out. The repertoire holds around 63,000 clones, with 92% as singletons. This sample comprised CD8+ T cells from peripheral blood mononuclear cells, obtained in the third trimester of pregnancy. These receptors all stem from a female donor in good health, enrolled as a control in a pregnancy study.

The CDR3 protein is CASSAPQGNTGELFF. The CDR3 DNA follows: TGTGCCAGCAGTGCCCCCCAGGGGAACACCGGGGAGCTGTTTTTT. The rearrangement uses TRBV27 and TRBJ2-2; D may be TRBD1 (5 bases). The CDR3 runs 15 residues. The V end lost 5 bases, the J end lost 1 base, and 11 bases lay between the germline ends. From germline, CDR1 is MNHEY and CDR2 SMNVEV (reference sequence).

The chain couples TRBV27 to TRBJ1-2, with a tentative D call TRBD1 (5 bases). CDR3 size: 14 residues. With 5 bases removed from V and 2 bases from J, the gap between germline ends came to 12 bases. CDR1 MNHEY and CDR2 SMNVEV come from the germline V gene (reference sequence). The CDR3 loop is CASSPGGPNYGYTF. CDR3 coding DNA: TGTGCCAGCAGTCCGGGGGGTCCAAACTATGGCTACACCTTC.

The CDR3 nucleotides read TGTGCCAGCAGTGAAGAGGTCGGATCGGGGGCTGGAAACACCATATATTTT. It yields the protein CASSEEVGSGAGNTIYF. The gene calls are TRBV25-1 and TRBJ1-3; weak D call: TRBD1 (5 bases). With 2 bases removed from V and 2 bases from J, the gap between germline ends came to 16 bases. This CDR3 contains 17 residues. The germline V gene encodes CDR1 MGHDK and CDR2 SYGVNS.

The chain employs TRBV4-1 and TRBJ2-7; maybe TRBD2 (7 bases). This CDR3 has 18 residues. V shed 4 bases and J shed 7 bases, with 29 bases lying between them. Germline lookup yields CDR1 MGHRA and CDR2 YSYEKL. The CDR3 protein is CASSLRAEGGRGPGEQYF. CDR3 DNA: TGCGCCAGCAGCCTCCGGGCGGAGGGCGGGCGGGGGCCGGGTGAGCAGTACTTC.

The V gene is TRBV9, the J gene TRBJ2-7; a possible D gene is TRBD2 (5 bases). V was clipped by 0 bases and J by 4 bases, with 17 bases between them. The germline gives CDR1 SGDLS, CDR2 YYNGEE. The CDR3 loop spans 16 amino acids. The CDR3 loop reads CASSVAPAPKRYEQYF. CDR3 DNA sequence: TGTGCCAGCAGCGTAGCTCCCGCGCCGAAGCGGTACGAGCAGTACTTC.

The CDR3 DNA sequence: TGTGCCAGCAGCGTAGGGCAGAGGAGCTCCTATAATTCACCCCTCCACTTT. Its protein product is CASSVGQRSSYNSPLHF. The chain is built from TRBV9 and TRBJ1-6; D not certain. V was trimmed by 0 bases and J by 0 bases, leaving 10 bases between them. The CDR3 covers 17 residues. CDR1 and CDR2 from the germline V gene are SGDLS and YYNGEE.

The rearrangement links TRBV5-4 to TRBJ2-1, with 9 bases lining up with TRBD1. This CDR3 comprises 14 residues. The V segment lost 4 bases and the J segment 1 base; nucleotides outside the gene matches: 0. Germline CDR1 is SGHNT and CDR2 is YYREEE (reference sequence). The CDR3 here is CASSDRGSYNEQFF. In nucleotides, the CDR3 is TGTGCCAGCAGCGACAGGGGGTCCTACAATGAGCAGTTCTTC.

V gene TRBV7-3 combines with J gene TRBJ2-3, with TRBD2 matching 8 bases. The germline gives CDR1 SGHTA, CDR2 FQGTGA. This CDR3 is 18 amino acids long. V shed 1 base, J shed 0 bases, and the junction held 9 bases outside the gene matches. CDR3 sequence (DNA): TGTGCCAGCAGCTTAAACGGGTGGAGCGGGGGAAGCACAGATACGCAGTATTTT. Translation gives CASSLNGWSGGSTDTQYF.

J is TRBJ1-2 and V is TRBV7-2; perhaps TRBD1 as D (5 bases). The V end was cut by 1 base, the J end by 6 bases, with 15 bases between. CDR1 is SGHTA, CDR2 FQGNSA, per germline. The CDR3 has 15 amino acids. The CDR3 nucleotides read TGTGCCAGCAGCTTAGTAGGGCCAGGGTCAGATGGCTACACCTTC. Its protein product is CASSLVGPGSDGYTF. The full variable domain, with the rest looked up from reference TRBV7-2 and TRBJ1-2, is GAGVSQSPSNKVTEKGKDVELRCDPISGHTALYWYRQSLGQGLEFLIYFQGNSAPDKSGLPSDRFSAERTGGSVSTLTIQRTQQEDSAVYLCASSLVGPGSDGYTFGSGTRLTVV.

V is TRBV7-2 and J is TRBJ1-5, with a tentative D call TRBD1 (5 bases). The V gene's germline CDR1 is SGHTA and CDR2 FQGNSA. Trimming removed 5 bases at V and 6 bases at J, with 14 bases between. The CDR3 covers 14 residues. In DNA form, the CDR3 reads TGTGCCAGCAGCCAAGGGGAGGGATTTCAGCCCCAGCATTTT. It yields the protein CASSQGEGFQPQHF.

The chain employs TRBV30 and TRBJ2-7; 12 bases are a match to TRBD1. The CDR3 consists of 13 residues. In germline, CDR1 is GTSNPN, CDR2 SVGIG (reference sequence). V dropped 5 bases and J dropped 5; count of bases not matched to a gene: 4. The CDR3 reads CAWSGQGAHEQYF. The CDR3 DNA is TGTGCCTGGTCGGGACAGGGGGCCCACGAGCAGTACTTC.

The rearrangement links TRBV19 to TRBJ1-6; tentative D call: TRBD1 (6 bases). This CDR3 comprises 16 residues. Trimming took off 3 bases at V and 3 bases at J, with 12 bases between the two ends. Germline-derived CDR1 and CDR2 are LNHDA and SQIVND (reference sequence). The CDR3 here is CASSIGDRSYNSPLHF. CDR3 nucleotide sequence: TGTGCCAGTAGTATTGGTGACAGGAGCTATAATTCACCCCTCCACTTT.

This rearrangement joins TRBV7-8 to TRBJ1-1; D possibly corresponds to TRBD1 (5 bases). Trimming took 2 bases from V and 5 from J, leaving 24 bases between them. The CDR3 sequence is 18 residues long. Germline CDR1 is SGHVS and CDR2 is FQNEAQ. CDR3 in amino acids: CASSLPFGDSPVGTEAFF. The CDR3 nucleotides are TGTGCCAGCAGCTTACCCTTTGGTGACAGCCCCGTGGGGACTGAAGCTTTCTTT.

A note on this clone: A much larger clone lies one base from this, so it may be a read error. V gene TRBV7-9 combines with J gene TRBJ2-1; tentatively, D is TRBD1 (7 bases). V was trimmed by 1 base and J by 8 bases, leaving 21 bases between them. The CDR3 runs to 17 residues. Germline V gene data show CDR1 as SEHNR and CDR2 as FQNEAQ (reference sequence). CDR3 sequence reads: CASSLVGPSEGAHEQFF. The CDR3 DNA is TGTGCCAGCAGCTTAGTGGGCCCTAGCGAGGGGGCCCATGAGCAGTTCTTC.

The J gene is TRBJ2-3, the V gene TRBV7-9; D is unresolved. CDR1 SEHNR and CDR2 FQNEAQ come from the germline V gene (reference sequence). This CDR3 has 17 amino acids. With 0 bases removed from V and 0 bases from J, the gap between germline ends came to 13 bases. CDR3 loop: CASSLARSAPSTDTQYF. DNA for the CDR3: TGTGCCAGCAGCTTAGCGAGGAGTGCCCCTAGCACAGATACGCAGTATTTT. Supplemented by reference TRBV7-9 and TRBJ2-3, the full variable domain reads DTGVSQNPRHKITKRGQNVTFRCDPISEHNRLYWYRQTLGQGPEFLTYFQNEAQLEKSRLLSDRFSAERPKGSFSTLEIQRTEQGDSAMYLCASSLARSAPSTDTQYFGPGTRLTVL.

V is TRBV5-1 and J is TRBJ1-1; D is perhaps TRBD1 (5 bases). The V gene lost 0 bases and the J gene lost 1 base, with 10 bases spanning the gap. The CDR3 length is 15 residues. Germline CDR1 reads SGHRS; CDR2 reads YFSETQ. The CDR3 DNA sequence: TGCGCCAGCAGCTTGGGTCAGGGCCCGAACACTGAAGCTTTCTTT. This gives the protein CASSLGQGPNTEAFF.

The rearrangement uses TRBV6-4 and TRBJ2-4, with D possibly TRBD2 on 5 matching bases. Germline CDR1 is MRHNA and CDR2 is SNTAGT. The length of the CDR3 is 14 residues. Trimming cost V 3 bases and J 9 bases, with 15 bases left between them. This chain's CDR3 is CASSESGPGGIQYF. CDR3 sequence (DNA): TGTGCCAGCAGTGAGTCCGGCCCCGGAGGCATTCAGTACTTC.

This clone was found a few times. The J gene is TRBJ1-2, the V gene TRBV9; 7 bases line up with TRBD1. The J segment lost 5 bases and the V segment lost 7 bases, leaving 5 bases of the junction unmatched. CDR1 is SGDLS and CDR2 is YYNGEE in the germline V gene. The CDR3 spans 12 residues. This CDR3 reads CASAGGWYGYTF. The CDR3 DNA reads TGTGCCAGCGCAGGGGGATGGTATGGCTACACCTTC.

This chain joins TRBV15 and TRBJ1-4; 10 bases map to TRBD1. Losses at the gene ends were 3 bases for V and 8 bases for J; bases not matched to a gene: 6. From germline, CDR1 is LNHNV and CDR2 YYDKDF (reference sequence). This CDR3 is built from 15 residues. In nucleotides, the CDR3 is TGTGCCACCAGCAGCCTGGACAGGGGGACGGAAAAACTGTTTTTT. Translation gives CATSSLDRGTEKLFF.

V usage is TRBV7-6 and J usage is TRBJ1-6, with D possibly being TRBD1 (6 bases). Trimming took off 5 bases at V and 10 bases at J, with 18 bases between the two ends. The CDR3 totals 15 residues. From germline, CDR1 is SGHVS and CDR2 FNYEAQ. CDR3 in amino acids: CASSPGGGGQSPLHF. In DNA form, the CDR3 reads TGTGCCAGCAGCCCGGGGGGAGGGGGTCAATCACCCCTCCACTTT.

The chain combines TRBV9 with TRBJ2-3; TRBD2 matches 13 bases. CDR3 length: 17 amino acids. CDR1 is SGDLS, CDR2 YYNGEE, per germline. J was trimmed by 4 bases and V by 3 bases; bases with no gene match: 8. CDR3 DNA: TGTGCCAGCAGCGGAGCGACTAGCGGGGGGACCGCAGATACGCAGTATTTT. Translated: CASSGATSGGTADTQYF.

This sequence joins TRBV2 and TRBJ2-1, with D possibly being TRBD2 (5 bases). Trimming took 10 bases from V and 7 from J, leaving 20 bases between them. CDR1 and CDR2 (germline): SNHLY, FYNNEI. The CDR3 is 14 residues long. Here the CDR3 reads CAISFYSSGNEQFF. In nucleotides, the CDR3 is TGTGCCATCTCATTTTATTCCTCGGGGAATGAGCAGTTCTTC.

J is TRBJ1-2 and V is TRBV10-3, with D maybe TRBD1 (6 bases). The CDR3 is 13 amino acids. The germline V gene has CDR1 ENHRY and CDR2 SYGVKD. The germline V and J ends were trimmed by 7 bases and 7 bases, with 16 bases remaining between them. CDR3 DNA sequence: TGTGCCATCAATGCCGGGGGGCTAAGTGGCTACACCTTC. This sequence encodes CAINAGGLSGYTF.

The chain is built from TRBV7-5 and TRBJ1-1. TRBV7-5 is flagged as a pseudogene. The CDR3 has 11 residues. CDR3 nucleotides: TGTGCCAGAAGCTTACCCCTTGAAGCTTTCTTT. It codes for CARSLPLEAFF.

The chain employs TRBV5-5 and TRBJ1-2, with 7 nucleotides matching TRBD1. V trimming: 3 bases; J trimming: 1 base; junction bases outside the gene matches: 12. The CDR3 is 17 amino acids. Germline CDR1 is SGHKS and CDR2 is YYEKEE (reference sequence). Written as DNA, the CDR3 is TGTGCCAGCAGCTATTCCGACAGGGCTACTTTTAACTATGGCTACACCTTC. Translation: CASSYSDRATFNYGYTF.

This sequence joins TRBV5-8 and TRBJ2-7; D not resolved. CDR3 length equals 13 residues. Germline CDR1 is SGHTS and CDR2 is YDEGEE. The ends were cut back, 3 bases at V and 5 bases at J, with 12 bases in the middle. The CDR3 region is CASSSTHFNEQYF. DNA of the CDR3: TGTGCCAGCAGCTCAACCCACTTCAACGAGCAGTACTTC.

The V call is TRBV27, the J call TRBJ2-7; D might be TRBD2 (5 bases). Germline assignment: CDR1 MNHEY and CDR2 SMNVEV (reference sequence). The CDR3 covers 14 residues. Trimming left V 2 bases short and J 2 bases short, with 10 bases between. CDR3 sequence (DNA): TGTGCCAGCAGTTTACGAGGGTCCACCTACGAGCAGTACTTC. It yields the protein CASSLRGSTYEQYF.

CDR3 nucleotides: TGTGCCAGCAGCCCTATGACAGGGGCTATCCCAGATACGCAGTATTTT. Translation gives CASSPMTGAIPDTQYF. The V gene is TRBV5-6, the J gene TRBJ2-3; TRBD1 matches at 8 bases. The V gene's germline CDR1 is SGHDT and CDR2 YYEEEE. With V trimmed by 4 bases and J by 4 bases, 11 bases remained unmatched. The CDR3 consists of 16 residues.

This chain links TRBV5-6 with TRBJ1-2; 7 bases are shared with TRBD1. CDR3 length: 13 residues. Germline V lookup: CDR1 SGHDT, CDR2 YYEEEE. V shed 0 bases and J 4 bases; nucleotides not matched to a gene: 0. The CDR3 bases are TGTGCCAGCAGCTTGGGGGACAGCTATGGCTACACCTTC. This encodes CASSLGDSYGYTF. The full variable domain, completed using reference TRBV5-6 and TRBJ1-2, is DAGVTQSPTHLIKTRGQQVTLRCSPKSGHDTVSWYQQALGQGPQFIFQYYEEEERQRGNFPDRFSGHQFPNYSSELNVNALLLGDSALYLCASSLGDSYGYTFGSGTRLTVV.

This sequence joins TRBV19 and TRBJ1-2; no reliable D call. CDR3 length: 11 amino acids. V was cut by 8 bases and J by 4 bases, with 8 bases left in between. Per germline, CDR1 LNHDA and CDR2 SQIVND (reference sequence). CDR3 sequence (DNA): TGTGCCAGTCTAACTTCCTATGGCTACACCTTC. It is translated as CASLTSYGYTF.

The gene calls are TRBV27 and TRBJ2-7; 12 bases align to TRBD2. The CDR3 is made up of 15 amino acids. Germline loops: CDR1 MNHEY, CDR2 SMNVEV (reference sequence). The junction had 7 bases not matched to a gene; V was cut back by 4 bases and J by 6 bases. The CDR3 coding sequence is TGTGCCAGCAGTTCGGCTAGCGGGGGGGATATCGAGCAGTACTTC. This encodes CASSSASGGDIEQYF.

The V call is TRBV4-1, the J call TRBJ1-3; no definite D call. CDR3 length: 17 residues. Per germline, CDR1 MGHRA and CDR2 YSYEKL. Between the trimmed V and J ends, which lost 1 base and 2 bases, there was a span of 15 bases. CDR3 in amino acids: CASSQGAEWSAGNTIYF. The CDR3 coding sequence is TGCGCCAGCAGCCAAGGGGCAGAGTGGTCAGCTGGAAACACCATATATTTT.